The clone carrying this TCR beta chain was seen a few times. Its antigen is currently unknown. This CDR3 is 14 amino acids long. Germline CDR1 is SGDLS and CDR2 is YYNGEE. V was pared by 0 bases and J by 3 bases, with 10 bases between. The study, taken as a whole, reports: Tumor Tregs overlapped most with tumor, then blood, naive CD4+ cells. In terms of TCR gene usage, tumor memory CD4+ T cells clustered together with blood and lymph node memory CD4+ cells, as well as with lymph node naive CD4+ cells. Larger-cohort validation covered only one TCR beta V-J rearrangement.

Constant-region reverse primers amplified full-length variable regions, followed by semi-nested Nested Universal Primer A PCR. MiXCR, applied by TCRdb to the 5' RACE reads, yields one record per CDR3 protein. The table records about 41,000 distinct CDR3 sequences, less than 35% of them present only once. This sequence joins TRBV9 and TRBJ2-7, with D possibly being TRBD2 (6 bases). Sequences were obtained from memory CD4+ T cells sorted from a lymph node. The subset here: memory CD4+ T cells, CD4+CD45RO+CD25-. The receptor was derived from a female donor with breast cancer. CDR3 loop: CASSVGAGIYEQYF. CDR3 in DNA: TGTGCCAGCAGCGTAGGGGCGGGGATCTACGAGCAGTACTTC. Together with reference TRBV9 and TRBJ2-7, the CDR3 gives the full variable domain: DSGVTQTPKHLITATGQRVTLRCSPRSGDLSVYWYQQSLDQGLQFLIQYYNGEERAKGNILERFSAQQFPDLHSELNLSSLELGDSALYFCASSVGAGIYEQYFGPGTRLTVT.